A single sample is the source of the 4 T cell receptor beta chains below, sequenced in a study of circulating tumor DNA in untreated peripheral T-cell lymphoma. The repertoire was sequenced with immunoSEQ multiplex PCR; TCRdb's copy has only in-frame clones and lacks some. The table shows roughly 9,000 clones, with about 84% occurring only once. Source material: tumor tissue. Every receptor here comes from a human donor with peripheral T-cell lymphoma.

The rearrangement links TRBV2 to TRBJ2-2; the D gene could be TRBD1 or TRBD2 (5 bases each). This CDR3 spans 16 amino acids. Trimming shortened V by 6 bases and J by 7 bases, and 21 bases separated the two germline ends. Germline CDR1 is SNHLY and CDR2 is FYNNEI. CDR3 residues: CASSFSRDPAGGELFF. In DNA form, the CDR3 reads TGTGCCAGCAGCTTTTCCCGGGACCCCGCAGGCGGGGAGCTGTTTTTT.

This clone appeared a single time. CDR3 coding DNA: TGTGCCAGTACCACGTACGACTATGGCTACACCTTC. Its protein product is CASTTYDYGYTF. The V call is TRBV19, the J call TRBJ1-2; D is ambiguous. V dropped 7 bases and J dropped 3 bases, with 9 bases sitting between them. The CDR3 sequence is 12 residues long. CDR1 and CDR2 from the germline V gene are LNHDA and SQIVND (reference sequence).

This chain connects TRBV6-8 to TRBJ1-2; 9 bases map to TRBD1. This CDR3 has 13 residues. Germline V gene data show CDR1 as MNHGY and CDR2 as SAAAGT. V lost 5 bases, J lost 8 bases, and 6 bases stayed unmatched. CDR3 bases: TGTGCCAGCAGTGAGGGACAGGGAGTAGGCTACACCTTC. It encodes CASSEGQGVGYTF.

The V gene is TRBV25-1, the J gene TRBJ1-1, with D unresolved. Germline lookup yields CDR1 MGHDK and CDR2 SYGVNS. CDR3 size: 14 residues. V lost 1 base and J 8 bases, leaving 14 bases between the germline ends. CDR3 sequence: CASSEWIPEREAFF. CDR3 nucleotides: TGTGCCAGCAGTGAATGGATCCCTGAACGCGAAGCTTTCTTT.